The 18 T cell receptor beta chains given below trace back to one sample, sequenced in a study of T cell changes during pregnancy in multiple sclerosis. TCRdb keeps only in-frame clones here, not all; method: immunoSEQ multiplex PCR. The table has about 58,000 clones, 91% seen once. The sequences come from CD4+ T cells from peripheral blood mononuclear cells, collected after pregnancy. Receptor source: a female donor in good health, enrolled as a control in a pregnancy study.

This chain links TRBV11-2 with TRBJ2-1, with D possibly TRBD1 on 5 matching bases. Trimming left V 3 bases short and J 6 bases short, with 12 bases between. Germline V CDR1 and CDR2: SGHAT, FQNNGV. The CDR3 contains 14 residues. The CDR3 region is CASSLQGIRNEQFF. CDR3 coding DNA: TGTGCCAGCAGCTTGCAGGGAATCCGCAATGAGCAGTTCTTC. Full variable domain (outside the CDR3, taken from reference TRBV11-2 and TRBJ2-1): EAGVAQSPRYKIIEKRQSVAFWCNPISGHATLYWYQQILGQGPKLLIQFQNNGVVDDSQLPKDRFSAERLKGVDSTLKIQPAKLEDSAVYLCASSLQGIRNEQFFGPGTRLTVL.

The rearrangement uses TRBV27 and TRBJ1-6, with TRBD1 matching over 10 bases. The V gene end was trimmed by 3 bases and the J gene end by 9 bases; junction bases not matched to a gene: 2. Germline CDR1 and CDR2: MNHEY and SMNVEV (reference sequence). The CDR3 consists of 14 residues. In DNA, the CDR3 is TGTGCCAGCAGTTTGAGGACAGGGGGTTCACCCCTCCACTTT. As protein: CASSLRTGGSPLHF.

The chain links TRBV7-2 to TRBJ1-5; D is possibly TRBD1 (6 bases). Germline V CDR1 and CDR2: SGHTA, FQGNSA. Trimming removed 6 bases from V and 3 bases from J, with 18 bases in between. The CDR3 loop spans 16 amino acids. The CDR3 coding sequence is TGTGCCAGCAGGAGGGGGGGATTTTTGGACAATCAGCCCCAGCATTTT. Translation gives CASRRGGFLDNQPQHF.

The rearrangement uses TRBV5-1 and TRBJ1-1; 12 nucleotides align to TRBD1. The CDR3 extends over 17 amino acids. Germline CDR1 SGHRS, CDR2 YFSETQ. The V gene end was trimmed by 1 base and the J gene end by 1 base; junction bases not matched to a gene: 5. CDR3 sequence (DNA): TGCGCCAGCAGCTTGACCGGGACAGGGGGCGCGAACACTGAAGCTTTCTTT. It is translated as CASSLTGTGGANTEAFF. The complete variable domain, with remaining parts taken from reference TRBV5-1 and TRBJ1-1, reads KAGVTQTPRYLIKTRGQQVTLSCSPISGHRSVSWYQQTPGQGLQFLFEYFSETQRNKGNFPGRFSGRQFSNSRSEMNVSTLELGDSALYLCASSLTGTGGANTEAFFGQGTRLTVV.

The genes are TRBV30 and TRBJ2-3; 9 nucleotides line up with TRBD2. The V gene's germline CDR1 is GTSNPN and CDR2 SVGIG (reference sequence). The junction had 7 bases not matched to a gene; V was cut back by 4 bases and J by 5 bases. The CDR3 has 14 amino acids. For the CDR3, the DNA is TGTGCCTGGAATCCTAGCGGGGTTAGAGATACGCAGTATTTT. Protein sequence: CAWNPSGVRDTQYF.

The chain couples TRBV29-1 to TRBJ1-1, with D possibly being TRBD1 (5 bases). The CDR3 spans 13 residues. Germline V lookup: CDR1 SQVTM, CDR2 ANQGSEA. Trimming pared 8 bases from V and 1 base from J, leaving 14 bases between. CDR3 protein: CSSPGLGNTEAFF. For the CDR3, the DNA is TGCAGCTCCCCAGGGTTGGGGAACACTGAAGCTTTCTTT.

The chain's CDR3 is CASSPEWARGYTF. In nucleotides, the CDR3 is TGTGCCAGCAGTCCCGAGTGGGCCCGTGGCTACACCTTC. J is TRBJ1-2 and V is TRBV27, with D uncertain. Trimming shortened V by 5 bases and J by 7 bases, and 14 bases separated the two germline ends. The CDR3 covers 13 residues. Germline assignment: CDR1 MNHEY and CDR2 SMNVEV (reference sequence).

The chain combines TRBV5-1 with TRBJ1-1; TRBD1 aligns across 7 bases. Germline values: CDR1 SGHRS, CDR2 YFSETQ. CDR3 size: 17 residues. The junction had 13 bases not matched to a gene; V was cut back by 4 bases and J by 1 base. The chain's CDR3 is CASSQGVGGQKNTEAFF. In nucleotides, the CDR3 is TGCGCCAGCAGCCAGGGGGTGGGGGGACAGAAGAACACTGAAGCTTTCTTT.

This sequence joins TRBV30 and TRBJ1-2; maybe TRBD1 (6 bases). Trimming took off 4 bases at V and 4 bases at J, with 28 bases between the two ends. Germline V gene lookup returns CDR1 GTSNPN and CDR2 SVGIG (reference sequence). The CDR3 runs to 18 residues. DNA of the CDR3: TGTGCCTGGACCGACCAGACAGGTCGTTCCCTTCCGGGCTATGGCTACACCTTC. Protein product: CAWTDQTGRSLPGYGYTF. Complete variable domain (other parts from reference TRBV30 and TRBJ1-2): SQTIHQWPATLVQPVGSPLSLECTVEGTSNPNLYWYRQAAGRGLQLLFYSVGIGQISSEVPQNLSASRPQDRQFILSSKKLLLSDSGFYLCAWTDQTGRSLPGYGYTFGSGTRLTVV.

The rearrangement uses TRBV7-8 and TRBJ2-2; D call uncertain. V lost 2 bases and J lost 6, with 19 bases in between. This CDR3 is built from 17 residues. The germline gives CDR1 SGHVS, CDR2 FQNEAQ. The CDR3 region is CASSLIFRGGGSGELFF. CDR3 nucleotides: TGTGCCAGCAGCTTAATATTCCGCGGTGGTGGATCCGGGGAGCTGTTTTTT.

The rearrangement uses TRBV19 and TRBJ2-1, with TRBD1 as a possible D gene (6 bases). The V and J ends lost 7 bases and 10 bases respectively, with 20 bases between them. The CDR3 extends over 14 amino acids. Germline CDR1 reads LNHDA; CDR2 reads SQIVND (reference sequence). CDR3 sequence: CASKQRRDTHEQFF. CDR3 bases: TGTGCCAGTAAACAACGCCGGGACACCCACGAGCAGTTCTTC.

This chain uses TRBV4-2 with TRBJ2-2, with TRBD2 identical over 13 bases. This CDR3 contains 16 residues. The V gene's germline CDR1 is LGHNA and CDR2 YNFKEQ. V was clipped by 4 bases and J by 4 bases; unmatched bases: 3. CDR3 DNA: TGTGCCAGCAGCCGAACTAGCGGGGGGGCCACCGGGGAGCTGTTTTTT. Translation gives CASSRTSGGATGELFF.

The chain couples TRBV5-1 to TRBJ1-1; no definite D call. The length of the CDR3 is 13 residues. Germline V gene lookup returns CDR1 SGHRS and CDR2 YFSETQ. V gave up 0 bases and J gave up 2 bases, with 5 bases separating them. CDR3 DNA sequence: TGCGCCAGCAGCTTGGAAACAAACACTGAAGCTTTCTTT. Encoded protein: CASSLETNTEAFF.

The chain uses TRBV5-1 and TRBJ1-6; no definite D call. Germline V gene data show CDR1 as SGHRS and CDR2 as YFSETQ. The CDR3 runs 12 residues. V shed 0 bases and J shed 9 bases, with 4 bases lying between them. The CDR3, as DNA: TGCGCCAGCAGCTTGGAAGCTTCACCCCTCCACTTT. Translation gives CASSLEASPLHF.

The chain combines TRBV19 with TRBJ1-5; possible D gene TRBD1, 5 bases. The CDR3 runs 15 residues. Trimming left V 9 bases short and J 4 bases short, with 19 bases between. Germline V gene lookup returns CDR1 LNHDA and CDR2 SQIVND (reference sequence). CDR3 region: CASKGVAQGNQPQHF. CDR3 DNA sequence: TGTGCCAGCAAAGGGGTGGCGCAGGGTAATCAGCCCCAGCATTTT.

The chain employs TRBV4-2 and TRBJ2-3; TRBD2 matches 7 bases. Germline V gene data show CDR1 as LGHNA and CDR2 as YNFKEQ. Unmatched junction bases numbered 6, after V lost 1 base and J lost 5 bases. This CDR3 contains 15 residues. CDR3 amino acids: CASSQGLAGEDTQYF. In nucleotides, the CDR3 is TGTGCCAGCAGCCAAGGATTGGCGGGGGAAGATACGCAGTATTTT.

Notes on this clone: The junction shows a germline mismatch at one end, possibly a read error. This sequence joins TRBV9 and TRBJ1-2; TRBD1 matches 7 bases. This CDR3 is built from 15 residues. The germline V gene has CDR1 SGDLS and CDR2 YYNGEE. Written as DNA, the CDR3 is TGTGCCAGCAGCGTTGGGACAGATTTTAACTATGGCCACACCTTC. Amino acid sequence: CASSVGTDFNYGHTF.

This sequence joins TRBV11-3 and TRBJ2-3, with D tentatively TRBD2 (7 bases). This CDR3 has 16 amino acids. Trimming cost V 1 base and J 4 bases, with 15 bases left between them. Germline V gene data show CDR1 as SGHNT and CDR2 as YENEEA. CDR3 sequence reads: CASSLVVGGGPDTQYF. The CDR3, as DNA: TGTGCCAGCAGCTTAGTTGTGGGGGGGGGCCCAGATACGCAGTATTTT.